Following are 22 T cell receptor beta chains from one sample sequenced in a study of post-analysis software for immune sequencing data. Whole-study findings and limits: Several TRBV segments were more frequent in patients than controls; TRBV5-6, TRBV5-1 and TRBV20-1 belonged to this group.

These receptors' targets are unknown. Unique molecular identifiers featured in each of the TCR beta cDNA libraries. TCRdb reprocessed the PCR reads with MiXCR, giving one entry per CDR3 protein. The table records some 700,000 distinct CDR3 sequences, 55% to 70% of them present only once. The sequenced sample was blood. The receptors derive from a girl aged 2-9 years with multiple sclerosis.

The chain recombines TRBV11-3 with TRBJ2-3, with D tentatively TRBD1 (6 bases). This CDR3 spans 17 amino acids. Germline CDR1 and CDR2: SGHNT and YENEEA. The V end was cut by 1 base, the J end by 2 bases, with 16 bases between. Here the CDR3 DNA reads TGTGCCAGCAGCTTAGCGTTGGGGGACAACAACACAGATACGCAGTATTTT. This encodes CASSLALGDNNTDTQYF.

Worth noting for this clonotype: At one end the junction does not follow the germline gene, possibly because of a read error. The rearrangement joins TRBV5-1 to TRBJ2-1; 7 positions match TRBD1. CDR1 is SGHRS and CDR2 is YFSETQ in the germline V gene. The CDR3 totals 15 residues. CDR3 nucleotide sequence: TGCGCCAGCAGTTTGGACAGGAGTCCTTACAATGAGCAGTTCTTC. Amino acid sequence: CASSLDRSPYNEQFF.

This clonotype was detected a few times. The J gene is TRBJ2-4, the V gene TRBV7-9; D may match TRBD1 or TRBD2 (5 bases each). The germline CDR1 and CDR2 sequences are SEHNR and FQNEAQ (reference sequence). This CDR3 region has 17 residues. V was cut by 5 bases and J by 0 bases, with 17 bases left in between. CDR3: CASSQPLGERAKNIQYF. DNA for the CDR3: TGTGCCAGCAGCCAACCTCTGGGGGAGAGAGCCAAAAACATTCAGTACTTC.

The chain has TRBV6-1 and TRBJ1-2; no definite D call. V lost 4 bases to trimming and J lost 4 bases, with 19 bases between them. The CDR3 spans 16 residues. CDR1 and CDR2 (germline): MNHNS, SASEGT. CDR3 bases: TGTGCCAGCAGTGTAGGCGACTCCCACCCTTGCTATGGCTACACCTTC. It encodes CASSVGDSHPCYGYTF.

This clonotype was recorded a few times. The rearrangement joins TRBV20-1 to TRBJ1-2; D is uncertain. V was cut by 6 bases and J by 3 bases, with 11 bases left in between. Looked up from germline, CDR1 is DFQATT and CDR2 is SNEGSKA (reference sequence). This CDR3 region has 12 residues. CDR3 in amino acids: CSANSPYYGYTF. DNA for the CDR3: TGCAGTGCAAACTCGCCATACTATGGCTACACCTTC.

On this clonotype: At one of its ends the junction is not consistent with the germline gene, which may arise from a read error. V usage is TRBV7-8 and J usage is TRBJ1-2, with 8 positions matching TRBD1. Germline CDR1 reads SGHVS; CDR2 reads FQNEAQ. The length of the CDR3 is 14 residues. CDR3 sequence reads: CVSSLSQGARGYTF. CDR3 in DNA: TGTGTCAGCAGCTTAAGCCAGGGGGCAAGGGGCTACACCTTC.

This clonotype was detected a few times. The chain recombines TRBV29-1 with TRBJ2-7; D not resolved. The CDR3 is 13 residues long. Germline V gene data show CDR1 as SQVTM and CDR2 as ANQGSEA. V was shortened by 4 bases and J by 2 bases, with 12 bases between the two germline ends. The CDR3 region has the DNA TGCAGCGTTGTGGATACCCGAACCTACGAGCAGTACTTC. It specifies CSVVDTRTYEQYF.

The J gene is TRBJ2-1, the V gene TRBV20-1; D might be TRBD2 (5 bases). The CDR3 covers 14 residues. V was clipped by 3 bases and J by 7 bases, with 16 bases between them. Germline-derived CDR1 and CDR2 are DFQATT and SNEGSKA (reference sequence). The DNA for the CDR3 is TGCAGTGCTAGTCCGCGGGCGCTTTCGAATGAGCAGTTCTTC. Its protein is CSASPRALSNEQFF.

The chain uses TRBV7-2 and TRBJ1-1, with D possibly TRBD1 on 5 matching bases. The V end was cut by 2 bases, the J end by 4 bases, with 11 bases between. Germline loops: CDR1 SGHTA, CDR2 FQGNSA. This CDR3 has 14 amino acids. In DNA, the CDR3 is TGTGCCAGCAGCTTAATCCAGGGAGGCACTGAAGCTTTCTTT. Translation gives CASSLIQGGTEAFF.

The rearrangement uses TRBV5-8 and TRBJ2-4, with TRBD2 identical over 8 bases. The germline V gene has CDR1 SGHTS and CDR2 YDEGEE. The ends lost 4 bases at V and 3 bases at J; junction bases unmatched: 12. The CDR3 is 17 amino acids. CDR3 loop: CASSPPSGGTSKNIQYF. In DNA form, the CDR3 reads TGTGCCAGCAGCCCCCCTTCGGGGGGGACCAGCAAAAACATTCAGTACTTC.

This rearrangement joins TRBV13 to TRBJ2-1, with 10 bases lining up with TRBD1. V lost 5 bases and J lost 10; bases outside the gene matches: 8. The length of the CDR3 is 14 residues. Germline-derived CDR1 and CDR2 are PRHDT and FYEKMQ (reference sequence). Written as DNA, the CDR3 is TGTGCCAGCAGCCTATGGGGGACAGGGGACGAGCAGTTCTTC. Protein sequence: CASSLWGTGDEQFF.

The V gene is TRBV9, the J gene TRBJ1-6; no clear D gene. Germline lookup yields CDR1 SGDLS and CDR2 YYNGEE. Trimming stripped 0 bases from V and 7 bases from J, with 11 bases between. The CDR3 has 15 amino acids. The CDR3 loop is CASSVGPTSNSPLHF. Here the CDR3 DNA reads TGTGCCAGCAGCGTAGGTCCCACTTCAAATTCACCCCTCCACTTT.

The gene calls are TRBV4-3 and TRBJ2-3; TRBD1 matches at 11 bases. The J segment lost 4 bases and the V segment lost 0 bases, leaving 3 bases of the junction unmatched. Germline lookup yields CDR1 LGHNA and CDR2 YSLEER. This CDR3 comprises 16 residues. The CDR3 reads CASSQDVGQGADTQYF. CDR3 bases: TGCGCCAGCAGCCAAGACGTGGGACAGGGGGCAGATACGCAGTATTTT.

V gene TRBV20-1 combines with J gene TRBJ1-1, with a weak D call TRBD1 (5 bases). CDR1 and CDR2 (germline): DFQATT, SNEGSKA (reference sequence). This CDR3 is built from 13 residues. V was trimmed by 6 bases and J by 0 bases, leaving 11 bases between them. The CDR3 reads CSARRGLNTEAFF. As DNA, the CDR3 is TGCAGTGCAAGAAGGGGCCTGAACACTGAAGCTTTCTTT.

This chain's CDR3 is CASSEQLGGTYEQYF. The CDR3 bases are TGCGCCAGCAGTGAACAACTTGGGGGAACCTACGAGCAGTACTTC. The gene calls are TRBV10-2 and TRBJ2-7, with D perhaps matching TRBD1 or TRBD2 (5 bases each). The germline V gene encodes CDR1 WSHSY and CDR2 SAAADI. The CDR3 covers 15 residues. V was cut by 3 bases and J by 2 bases, with 14 bases left in between.

The V call is TRBV6-1, the J call TRBJ2-5; TRBD1 matches at 12 bases. The DNA end favors TRBJ2-7, so the J call may be wrong. CDR3 length: 14 residues. The V gene's germline CDR1 is MNHNS and CDR2 SASEGT. CDR3: CASMLGTGGDEQYF. The CDR3 DNA follows: TGTGCCAGCATGCTCGGGACAGGGGGCGACGAGCAGTACTTC.

The sample holds a few counts of this clonotype. The genes are TRBV2 and TRBJ1-2, with 7 bases aligning to TRBD1. Germline values: CDR1 SNHLY, CDR2 FYNNEI. The CDR3 has 12 amino acids. J was trimmed by 7 bases and V by 7 bases; bases with no gene match: 6. CDR3: CASTGTAVGYTF. The DNA for the CDR3 is TGTGCCAGCACCGGGACAGCAGTTGGCTACACCTTC.

This chain joins TRBV5-1 and TRBJ2-5; no firm D call. Germline V CDR1 and CDR2: SGHRS, YFSETQ. Deletions cut 4 bases from V and 5 bases from J, with 12 bases between. The CDR3 runs 13 residues. In DNA, the CDR3 is TGCGCCAGCAGCAGGCAACTGGGGGAGACCCAGTACTTC. Protein sequence: CASSRQLGETQYF.

This clonotype was counted a few times. The chain employs TRBV5-1 and TRBJ2-3; 9 bases align to TRBD2. Germline trimming cut 4 bases from V and 1 base from J; bases unmatched to any gene: 4. CDR3 size: 15 residues. Germline CDR1 reads SGHRS; CDR2 reads YFSETQ. The CDR3 here is CASSPLAGRTDTQYF. The CDR3 region has the DNA TGCGCCAGCAGCCCCCTAGCGGGACGCACAGATACGCAGTATTTT.

The V gene is TRBV6-1, the J gene TRBJ2-5, with D maybe TRBD1 (6 bases). CDR1 is MNHNS, CDR2 SASEGT, per germline. The CDR3 contains 12 residues. The ends were cut back, 10 bases at V and 2 bases at J, with 11 bases in the middle. The CDR3 bases are TGTGCCACCACAGGACAGCAAGAGACCCAGTACTTC. It encodes CATTGQQETQYF.

The genes are TRBV29-1 and TRBJ2-1; TRBD1 agrees at 8 bases. CDR3 length equals 14 residues. V was pared by 1 base and J by 6 bases, with 5 bases of the junction left unmatched. CDR1 and CDR2 (germline): SQVTM, ANQGSEA. DNA of the CDR3: TGCAGCGTTGAAGGACAGGGGACCCTCAATGAGCAGTTCTTC. It translates to CSVEGQGTLNEQFF.

In this sample, this clonotype turned up once. The chain is built from TRBV12-3 or TRBV12-4 and TRBJ2-4, with D unresolved. The CDR3 loop spans 11 amino acids. V shed 6 bases and J shed 8 bases, with 8 bases lying between them. DNA of the CDR3: TGTGCCAGCAGCCAGGAAGACATTCAGTACTTC. Translated: CASSQEDIQYF.